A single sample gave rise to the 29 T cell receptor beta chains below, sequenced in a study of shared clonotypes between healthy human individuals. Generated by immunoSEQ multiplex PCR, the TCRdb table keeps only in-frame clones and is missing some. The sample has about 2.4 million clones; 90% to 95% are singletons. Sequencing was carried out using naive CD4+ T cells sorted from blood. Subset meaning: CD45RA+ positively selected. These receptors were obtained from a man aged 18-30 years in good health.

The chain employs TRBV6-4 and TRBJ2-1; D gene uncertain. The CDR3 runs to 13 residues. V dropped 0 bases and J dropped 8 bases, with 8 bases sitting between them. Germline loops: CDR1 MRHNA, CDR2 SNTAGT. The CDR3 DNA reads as TGTGCCAGCAGTGACTCCTCTTCGGATGAGCAGTTCTTC. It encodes CASSDSSSDEQFF.

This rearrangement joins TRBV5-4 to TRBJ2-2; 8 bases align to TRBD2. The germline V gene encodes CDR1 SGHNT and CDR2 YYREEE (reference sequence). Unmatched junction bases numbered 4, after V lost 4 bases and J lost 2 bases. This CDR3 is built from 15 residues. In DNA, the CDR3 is TGTGCCAGCAGCCGGACTAGCAGCAACACCGGGGAGCTGTTTTTT. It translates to CASSRTSSNTGELFF.

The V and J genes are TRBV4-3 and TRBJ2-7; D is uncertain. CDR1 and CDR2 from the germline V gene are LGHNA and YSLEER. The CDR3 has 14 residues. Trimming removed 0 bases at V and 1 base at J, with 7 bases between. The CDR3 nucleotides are TGCGCCAGCAGCCAAGATCAGGTTTCCTACGAGCAGTACTTC. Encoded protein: CASSQDQVSYEQYF.

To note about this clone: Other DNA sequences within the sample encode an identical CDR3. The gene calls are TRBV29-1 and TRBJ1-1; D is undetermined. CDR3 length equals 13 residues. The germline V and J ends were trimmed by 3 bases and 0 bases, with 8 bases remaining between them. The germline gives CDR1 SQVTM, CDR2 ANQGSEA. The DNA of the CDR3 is TGCAGCGTTGATAGGCGGCTGAACACTGAAGCTTTCTTT. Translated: CSVDRRLNTEAFF.

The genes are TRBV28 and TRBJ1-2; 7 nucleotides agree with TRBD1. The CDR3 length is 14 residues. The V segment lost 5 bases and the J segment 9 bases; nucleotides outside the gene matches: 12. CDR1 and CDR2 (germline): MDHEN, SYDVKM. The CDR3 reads CASSIITGAPSYTF. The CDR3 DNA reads TGTGCCAGCAGTATAATTACAGGGGCCCCCAGCTACACCTTC.

The DNA of the CDR3 is TGTGCCAGCAGTTTATCGATGCGGGAGGGTAACATTCAGTACTTC. This codes for CASSLSMREGNIQYF. The J gene is TRBJ2-4, the V gene TRBV27, with 9 bases that match TRBD2. This CDR3 comprises 15 residues. Trimming removed 0 bases from V and 7 bases from J; junction bases left unmatched: 4. Germline CDR1 MNHEY, CDR2 SMNVEV (reference sequence).

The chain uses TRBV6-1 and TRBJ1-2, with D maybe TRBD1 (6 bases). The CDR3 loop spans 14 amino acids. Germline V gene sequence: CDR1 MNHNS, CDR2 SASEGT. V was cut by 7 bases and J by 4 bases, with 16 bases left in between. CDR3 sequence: CASKFGGDGYGYTF. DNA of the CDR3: TGTGCCAGCAAATTCGGGGGCGACGGCTATGGCTACACCTTC.

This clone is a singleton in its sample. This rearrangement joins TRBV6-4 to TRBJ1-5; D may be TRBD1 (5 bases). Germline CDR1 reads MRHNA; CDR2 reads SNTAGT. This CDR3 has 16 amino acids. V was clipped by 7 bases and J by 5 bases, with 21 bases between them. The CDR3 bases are TGTGCCAGCACCCGTTGTTGGGACGCCCTTGATCAGCCCCAGCATTTT. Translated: CASTRCWDALDQPQHF.

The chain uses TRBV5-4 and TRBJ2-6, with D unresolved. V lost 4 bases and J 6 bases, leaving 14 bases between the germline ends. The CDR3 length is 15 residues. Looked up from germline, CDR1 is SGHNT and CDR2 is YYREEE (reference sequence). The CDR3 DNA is TGTGCCAGCAGCCTTGGTGGGTCGGTGGCCAACGTCCTGACTTTC. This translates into CASSLGGSVANVLTF.

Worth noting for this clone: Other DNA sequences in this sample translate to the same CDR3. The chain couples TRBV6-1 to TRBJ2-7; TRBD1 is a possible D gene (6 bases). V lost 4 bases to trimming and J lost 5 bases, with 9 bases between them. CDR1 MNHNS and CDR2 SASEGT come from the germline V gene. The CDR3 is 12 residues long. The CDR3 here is CASSARGHEQYF. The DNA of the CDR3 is TGTGCCAGCAGTGCCAGGGGACACGAGCAGTACTTC.

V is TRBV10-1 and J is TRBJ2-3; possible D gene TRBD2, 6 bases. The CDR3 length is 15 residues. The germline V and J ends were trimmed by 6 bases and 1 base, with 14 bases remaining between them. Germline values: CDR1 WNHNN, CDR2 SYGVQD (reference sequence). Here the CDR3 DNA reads TGCGCCAGCAGCTTTAGCGAGCGGGGCACAGATACGCAGTATTTT. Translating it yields CASSFSERGTDTQYF.

In DNA form, the CDR3 reads TGTGCCAGCAGCCCACGGGGCGGGAACACCGGGGAGCTGTTTTTT. It specifies CASSPRGGNTGELFF. The chain uses TRBV7-2 and TRBJ2-2; D is possibly TRBD1 or TRBD2 (5 bases each). The germline V gene encodes CDR1 SGHTA and CDR2 FQGNSA. The CDR3 is made up of 15 amino acids. The V gene lost 5 bases and the J gene lost 1 base, with 11 bases spanning the gap.

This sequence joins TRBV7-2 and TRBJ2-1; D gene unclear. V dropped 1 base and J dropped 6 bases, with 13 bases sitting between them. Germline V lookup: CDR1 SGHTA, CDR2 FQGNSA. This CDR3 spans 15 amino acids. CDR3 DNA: TGTGCCAGCAGCTTAGGGCCTGGCGTAGTCAATGAGCAGTTCTTC. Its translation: CASSLGPGVVNEQFF.

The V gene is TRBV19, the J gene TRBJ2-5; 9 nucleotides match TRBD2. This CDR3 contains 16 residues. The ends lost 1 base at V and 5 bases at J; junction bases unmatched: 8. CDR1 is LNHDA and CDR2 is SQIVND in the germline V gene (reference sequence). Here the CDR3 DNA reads TGTGCCAGTAGTATAGGTAGCGGGAGAATCAAGGAGACCCAGTACTTC. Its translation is CASSIGSGRIKETQYF.

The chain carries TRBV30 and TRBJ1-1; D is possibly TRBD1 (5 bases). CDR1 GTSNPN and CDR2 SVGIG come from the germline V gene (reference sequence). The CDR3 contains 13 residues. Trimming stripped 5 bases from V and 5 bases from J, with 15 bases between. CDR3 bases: TGTGCCTGGGGGGGGGTTCACGGGACTGAAGCTTTCTTT. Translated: CAWGGVHGTEAFF.

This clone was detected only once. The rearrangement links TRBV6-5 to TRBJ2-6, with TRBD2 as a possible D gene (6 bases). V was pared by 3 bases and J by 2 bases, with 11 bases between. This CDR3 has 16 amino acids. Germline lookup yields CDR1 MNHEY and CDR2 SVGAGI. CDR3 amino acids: CASSYVGSPGANVLTF. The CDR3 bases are TGTGCCAGCAGTTATGTCGGGAGTCCTGGGGCCAACGTCCTGACTTTC.

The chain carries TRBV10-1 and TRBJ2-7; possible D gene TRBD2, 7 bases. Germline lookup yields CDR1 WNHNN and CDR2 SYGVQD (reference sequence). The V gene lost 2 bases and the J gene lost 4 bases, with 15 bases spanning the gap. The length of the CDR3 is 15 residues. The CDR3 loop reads CASSEGGAGSYEQYF. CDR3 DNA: TGCGCCAGCAGTGAGGGGGGGGCTGGAAGTTACGAGCAGTACTTC.

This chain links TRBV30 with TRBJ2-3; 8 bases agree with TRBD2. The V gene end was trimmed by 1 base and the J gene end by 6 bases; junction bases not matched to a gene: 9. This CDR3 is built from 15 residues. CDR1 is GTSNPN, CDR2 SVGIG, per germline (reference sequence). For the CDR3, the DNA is TGTGCCTGGAGTGGACTCGGGACTAGGGGCGATACGCAGTATTTT. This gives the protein CAWSGLGTRGDTQYF. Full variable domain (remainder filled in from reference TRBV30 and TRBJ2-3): SQTIHQWPATLVQPVGSPLSLECTVEGTSNPNLYWYRQAAGRGLQLLFYSVGIGQISSEVPQNLSASRPQDRQFILSSKKLLLSDSGFYLCAWSGLGTRGDTQYFGPGTRLTVL.

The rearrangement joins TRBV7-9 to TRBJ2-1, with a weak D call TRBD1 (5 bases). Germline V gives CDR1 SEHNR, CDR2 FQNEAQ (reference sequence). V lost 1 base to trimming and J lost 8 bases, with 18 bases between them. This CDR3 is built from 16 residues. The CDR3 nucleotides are TGTGCCAGCAGCTTAGAAGCAGGGCGATTGGCGGATGAGCAGTTCTTC. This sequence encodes CASSLEAGRLADEQFF.

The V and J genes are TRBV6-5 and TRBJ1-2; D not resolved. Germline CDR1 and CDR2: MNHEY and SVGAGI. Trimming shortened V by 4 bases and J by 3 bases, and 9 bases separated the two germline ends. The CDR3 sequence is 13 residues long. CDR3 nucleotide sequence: TGTGCCAGCAGTTTTGAAAAGTACTATGGCTACACCTTC. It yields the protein CASSFEKYYGYTF.

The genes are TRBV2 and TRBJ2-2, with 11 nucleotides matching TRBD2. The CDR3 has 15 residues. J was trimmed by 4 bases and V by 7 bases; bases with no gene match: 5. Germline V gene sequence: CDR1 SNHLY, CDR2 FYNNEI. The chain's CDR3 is CASKLLAGVTGELFF. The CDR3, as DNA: TGTGCCAGCAAATTACTAGCGGGAGTCACCGGGGAGCTGTTTTTT.

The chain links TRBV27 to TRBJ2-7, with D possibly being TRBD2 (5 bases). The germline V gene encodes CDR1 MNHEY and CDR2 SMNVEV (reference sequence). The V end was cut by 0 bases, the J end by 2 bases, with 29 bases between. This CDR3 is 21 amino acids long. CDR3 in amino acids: CASSLSISGNRSSSTPYEQYF. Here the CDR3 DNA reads TGTGCCAGCAGTTTATCGATTTCAGGAAACCGCTCTAGCAGCACGCCCTACGAGCAGTACTTC.

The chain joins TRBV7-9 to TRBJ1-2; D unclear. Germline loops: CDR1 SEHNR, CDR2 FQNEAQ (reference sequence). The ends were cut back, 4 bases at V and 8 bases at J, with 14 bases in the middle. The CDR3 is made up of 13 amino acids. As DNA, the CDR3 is TGTGCCAGCAGCTCCGTGCAGACTCTGGGCTACACCTTC. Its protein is CASSSVQTLGYTF.

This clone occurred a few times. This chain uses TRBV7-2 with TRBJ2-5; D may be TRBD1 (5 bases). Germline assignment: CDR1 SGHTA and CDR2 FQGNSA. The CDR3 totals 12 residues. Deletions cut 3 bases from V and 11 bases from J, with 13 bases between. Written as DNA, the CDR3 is TGTGCCAGCAGCTTCTCAGGGCAGAGACAGTACTTC. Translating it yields CASSFSGQRQYF.

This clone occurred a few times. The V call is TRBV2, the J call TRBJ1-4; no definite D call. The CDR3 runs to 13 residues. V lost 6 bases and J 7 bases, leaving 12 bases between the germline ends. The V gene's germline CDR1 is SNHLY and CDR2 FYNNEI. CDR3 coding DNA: TGTGCCAGCAGCGATTGGACCCTTGAAAAACTGTTTTTT. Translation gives CASSDWTLEKLFF. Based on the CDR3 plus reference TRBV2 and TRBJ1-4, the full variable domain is EPEVTQTPSHQVTQMGQEVILRCVPISNHLYFYWYRQILGQKVEFLVSFYNNEISEKSEIFDDQFSVERPDGSNFTLKIRSTKLEDSAMYFCASSDWTLEKLFFGSGTQLSVL.

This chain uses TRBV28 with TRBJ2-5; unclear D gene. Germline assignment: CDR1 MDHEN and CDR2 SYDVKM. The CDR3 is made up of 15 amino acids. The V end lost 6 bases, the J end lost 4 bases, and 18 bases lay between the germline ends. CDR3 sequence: CASSPEWVSRETQYF. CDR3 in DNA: TGTGCCAGCAGCCCGGAGTGGGTTAGTCGAGAGACCCAGTACTTC.

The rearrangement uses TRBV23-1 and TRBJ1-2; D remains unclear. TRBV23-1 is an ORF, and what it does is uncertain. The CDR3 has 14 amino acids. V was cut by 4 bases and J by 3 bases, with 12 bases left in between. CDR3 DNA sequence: TGCGCCAGCAGTCTCCTCAGAGGGCACTATGGCTACACCTTC. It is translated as CASSLLRGHYGYTF.

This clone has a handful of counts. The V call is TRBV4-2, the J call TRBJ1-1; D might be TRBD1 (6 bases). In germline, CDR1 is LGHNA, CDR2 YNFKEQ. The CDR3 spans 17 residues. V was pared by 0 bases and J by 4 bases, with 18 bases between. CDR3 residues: CASSQDAVGGTSTEAFF. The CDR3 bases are TGTGCCAGCAGCCAAGATGCGGTTGGTGGGACATCCACTGAAGCTTTCTTT.

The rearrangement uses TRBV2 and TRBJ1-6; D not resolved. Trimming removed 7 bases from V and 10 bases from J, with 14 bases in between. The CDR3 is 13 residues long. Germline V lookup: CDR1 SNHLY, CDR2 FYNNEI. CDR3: CASNVGEVSPLHF. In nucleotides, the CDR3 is TGTGCCAGCAATGTTGGCGAGGTCTCACCCCTCCACTTT.